The 18 T cell receptor beta chains below come from one sample, sequenced in a study of blood T cell repertoires in COVID-19. The data were produced by immunoSEQ multiplex PCR, yet TCRdb's version contains in-frame clones alone and is incomplete. The data show under 250,000 clones, approximately 86% seen once. The material sequenced was peripheral blood. The source is a woman aged 60-75 years who had recovered from COVID-19.

This clone came up a few times. In the same sample, other DNA sequences code for this CDR3. The chain carries TRBV5-1 and TRBJ1-2, with 8 bases fitting TRBD1. Trimming took 0 bases from V and 8 from J; bases not matched to a gene: 3. CDR1 is SGHRS and CDR2 is YFSETQ in the germline V gene. This CDR3 region has 13 residues. The CDR3 here is CASSLDSGGGYTF. The CDR3 DNA reads as TGCGCCAGCAGCTTGGACTCAGGGGGCGGCTACACCTTC. The full variable domain, rest sourced from reference TRBV5-1 and TRBJ1-2, is KAGVTQTPRYLIKTRGQQVTLSCSPISGHRSVSWYQQTPGQGLQFLFEYFSETQRNKGNFPGRFSGRQFSNSRSEMNVSTLELGDSALYLCASSLDSGGGYTFGSGTRLTVV.

The V and J genes are TRBV5-5 and TRBJ1-4, with D unclear. Between the trimmed V and J ends, which lost 1 base and 7 bases, there was a span of 17 bases. CDR1 and CDR2 from the germline V gene are SGHKS and YYEKEE (reference sequence). This CDR3 has 16 amino acids. The CDR3 here is CASSLKRASGGEKLFF. Here the CDR3 DNA reads TGTGCCAGCAGCTTGAAGCGGGCCTCGGGAGGTGAAAAACTGTTTTTT.

This clone has only a few counts. The sample carries other DNA sequences with the same CDR3. This sequence joins TRBV5-1 and TRBJ2-2, with D possibly matching TRBD1 (5 bases). The length of the CDR3 is 13 residues. CDR1 and CDR2 (germline): SGHRS, YFSETQ. Trimming shortened V by 3 bases and J by 4 bases, and 7 bases separated the two germline ends. This CDR3 is CASSSQGTGELFF. The CDR3 bases are TGCGCCAGCAGCTCTCAGGGCACCGGGGAGCTGTTTTTT.

The chain links TRBV10-3 to TRBJ2-7; TRBD2 matches at 9 bases. Germline assignment: CDR1 ENHRY and CDR2 SYGVKD. The CDR3 length is 15 residues. V shed 6 bases, J shed 2 bases, and the junction held 8 bases outside the gene matches. The CDR3 loop reads CAISASAGGPYEQYF. CDR3 bases: TGTGCCATCAGCGCCTCAGCGGGGGGACCCTACGAGCAGTACTTC.

This chain uses TRBV28 with TRBJ1-5; D may be TRBD1 (5 bases). The CDR3 is 16 amino acids. Trimming took 8 bases from V and 2 from J, leaving 19 bases between them. From germline, CDR1 is MDHEN and CDR2 SYDVKM. The CDR3 region is CASAPGLGQGNQPQHF. The CDR3 DNA reads as TGTGCCAGCGCTCCTGGTTTGGGGCAAGGCAATCAGCCCCAGCATTTT.

V and J are TRBV5-5 and TRBJ2-1, with 9 positions matching TRBD2. CDR3 size: 15 residues. J gave up 8 bases and V 3 bases, and 9 bases lay outside the gene matches. CDR1 SGHKS and CDR2 YYEKEE come from the germline V gene (reference sequence). Here the CDR3 reads CASSSTSGWGDEQFF. As DNA, the CDR3 is TGTGCCAGCAGCTCTACTAGCGGGTGGGGGGATGAGCAGTTCTTC.

The chain combines TRBV3-1 (or the pseudogene TRBV3-2) with TRBJ1-6; 8 nucleotides agree with TRBD1. V dropped 4 bases and J dropped 5; count of bases not matched to a gene: 4. Germline-derived CDR1 and CDR2 are LGHDT and YNNKEL (reference sequence). The CDR3 is 15 residues long. The CDR3 coding sequence is TGTGCCAGCAGCCTGTTGGACAGGGATAATTCACCCCTCCACTTT. Protein: CASSLLDRDNSPLHF.

The CDR3 DNA follows: TGTGCCAGCAGTCTTTCAGGGACCGGGGAGCTGTTTTTT. Its translation is CASSLSGTGELFF. This chain links TRBV5-4 with TRBJ2-2, with D perhaps TRBD1 (5 bases). Between the trimmed V and J ends, which lost 5 bases and 5 bases, there was a span of 10 bases. Germline CDR1 SGHNT, CDR2 YYREEE (reference sequence). The CDR3 is 13 amino acids.

The chain carries TRBV20-1 and TRBJ2-1; D is perhaps TRBD2 (6 bases). Germline V gene data show CDR1 as DFQATT and CDR2 as SNEGSKA (reference sequence). The V gene lost 5 bases and the J gene lost 14 bases, with 16 bases spanning the gap. The CDR3 length is 11 residues. DNA for the CDR3: TGCAGTGCTCAAGCGGACGGCGGGAAGTTCTTC. Its protein is CSAQADGGKFF.

V is TRBV24-1 and J is TRBJ2-2; 7 nucleotides align to TRBD2. The CDR3 is 16 residues long. The junction had 2 bases not matched to a gene; V was cut back by 2 bases and J by 0 bases. Germline V gives CDR1 KGHDR, CDR2 SFDVKD. The CDR3 here is CATSDWGGANTGELFF. CDR3 nucleotides: TGTGCCACCAGTGATTGGGGGGGGGCGAACACCGGGGAGCTGTTTTTT.

The rearrangement joins TRBV21-1 to TRBJ2-5; the D call TRBD2 from the table was never checked on the DNA. TRBV21-1 is described as a pseudogene. This CDR3 comprises 19 residues. DNA for the CDR3: TGTGCCAGCAGCAAAGATACAACCCCTGAGGTGATTCAATTAGAGACCCAGTACTTC. Encoded protein: CASSKDTTPEVIQLETQYF.

The count of this clone is one. Just one base apart from a much larger clone, this may be a read error. The V and J genes are TRBV6-4 and TRBJ1-1; D is possibly TRBD1 (5 bases). V was clipped by 6 bases and J by 1 base, with 9 bases between them. Germline V gene data show CDR1 as MRHNA and CDR2 as SNTAGT. The length of the CDR3 is 13 residues. The CDR3 region has the DNA TGTGCCAGCAGCAGAGACAGGAACACTGAAGCTTTCTTT. It codes for CASSRDRNTEAFF.

V gene TRBV19 combines with J gene TRBJ2-1; possibly TRBD1 for D (5 bases). V was pared by 2 bases and J by 8 bases, with 7 bases between. This CDR3 region has 12 residues. The germline gives CDR1 LNHDA, CDR2 SQIVND (reference sequence). The CDR3 is CASSIQGYEQFF. For the CDR3, the DNA is TGTGCCAGTAGTATACAGGGTTATGAGCAGTTCTTC.

This clone was picked up one time. The rearrangement joins TRBV20-1 to TRBJ1-5; tentatively, D is TRBD1 (6 bases). V was clipped by 3 bases and J by 0 bases, with 15 bases between them. The germline V gene encodes CDR1 DFQATT and CDR2 SNEGSKA (reference sequence). The length of the CDR3 is 16 residues. CDR3 in amino acids: CSASPGQINSNQPQHF. CDR3 in DNA: TGCAGTGCTAGTCCGGGACAAATCAATAGCAATCAGCCCCAGCATTTT.

This chain uses TRBV27 with TRBJ2-3; the match to TRBD2 covers 9 bases. This CDR3 is 15 amino acids long. Germline V CDR1 and CDR2: MNHEY, SMNVEV (reference sequence). J was trimmed by 8 bases and V by 6 bases; bases with no gene match: 12. The CDR3 protein is CASSLTFSGGATQYF. DNA for the CDR3: TGTGCCAGCAGCTTAACTTTTAGCGGGGGTGCTACGCAGTATTTT.

The V gene is TRBV4-3, the J gene TRBJ1-2; 9 bases align to TRBD1. The CDR3 consists of 16 residues. Per the germline V gene, CDR1 is LGHNA and CDR2 is YSLEER. V trimming: 4 bases; J trimming: 3 bases; junction bases outside the gene matches: 9. This chain's CDR3 is CASSPGTGLADYGYTF. CDR3 nucleotides: TGCGCCAGCAGCCCAGGGACAGGGTTAGCAGACTATGGCTACACCTTC.

The rearrangement uses TRBV5-1 and TRBJ2-7; 7 bases are a match to TRBD1. V shed 4 bases, J shed 3 bases, and the junction held 13 bases outside the gene matches. The CDR3 spans 16 residues. The germline V gene encodes CDR1 SGHRS and CDR2 YFSETQ. As DNA, the CDR3 is TGCGCCAGCAGCCCCGGGACAGTCTCGGAGTTCTACGAGCAGTACTTC. It is translated as CASSPGTVSEFYEQYF.

V gene TRBV5-4 combines with J gene TRBJ1-2, with D possibly being TRBD1 (6 bases). The CDR3 loop spans 14 amino acids. The germline CDR1 and CDR2 sequences are SGHNT and YYREEE (reference sequence). Deletions cut 2 bases from V and 10 bases from J, with 18 bases between. CDR3 protein: CASSFRGPSEVYTF. CDR3 coding DNA: TGTGCCAGCAGCTTCAGGGGCCCTAGTGAGGTCTACACCTTC.